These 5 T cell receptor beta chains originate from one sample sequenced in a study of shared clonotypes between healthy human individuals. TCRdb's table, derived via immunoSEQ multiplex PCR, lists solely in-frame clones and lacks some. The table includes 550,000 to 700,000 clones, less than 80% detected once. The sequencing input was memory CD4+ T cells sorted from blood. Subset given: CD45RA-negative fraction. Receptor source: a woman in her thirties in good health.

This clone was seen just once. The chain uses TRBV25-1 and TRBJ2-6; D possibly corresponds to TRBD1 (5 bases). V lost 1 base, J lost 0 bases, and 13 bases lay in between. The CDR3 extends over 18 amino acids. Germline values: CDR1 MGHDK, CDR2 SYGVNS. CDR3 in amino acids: CASSEWGSPSSGANVLTF. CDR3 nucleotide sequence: TGTGCCAGCAGTGAATGGGGCTCTCCCAGCTCTGGGGCCAACGTCCTGACTTTC.

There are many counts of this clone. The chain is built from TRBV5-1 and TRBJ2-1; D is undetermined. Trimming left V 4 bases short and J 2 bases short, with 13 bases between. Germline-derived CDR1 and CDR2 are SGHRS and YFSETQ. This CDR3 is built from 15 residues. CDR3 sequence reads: CASSAESVAYNEQFF. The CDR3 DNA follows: TGCGCCAGCAGCGCGGAGTCGGTCGCCTACAATGAGCAGTTCTTC.

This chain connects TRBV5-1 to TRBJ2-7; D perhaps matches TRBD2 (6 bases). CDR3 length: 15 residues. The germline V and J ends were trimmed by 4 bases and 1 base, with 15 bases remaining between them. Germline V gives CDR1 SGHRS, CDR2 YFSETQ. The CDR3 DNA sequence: TGCGCCAGCAGCCCCGTACCGGGAGTGTCCTACGAGCAGTACTTC. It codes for CASSPVPGVSYEQYF. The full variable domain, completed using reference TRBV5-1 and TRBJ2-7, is KAGVTQTPRYLIKTRGQQVTLSCSPISGHRSVSWYQQTPGQGLQFLFEYFSETQRNKGNFPGRFSGRQFSNSRSEMNVSTLELGDSALYLCASSPVPGVSYEQYFGPGTRLTVT.

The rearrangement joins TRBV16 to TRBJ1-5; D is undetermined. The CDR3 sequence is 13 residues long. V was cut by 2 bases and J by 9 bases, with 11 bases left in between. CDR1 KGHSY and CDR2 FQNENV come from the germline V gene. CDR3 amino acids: CASSQRGVRPQHF. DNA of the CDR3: TGTGCCAGCAGCCAACGCGGGGTGCGGCCCCAGCATTTT.

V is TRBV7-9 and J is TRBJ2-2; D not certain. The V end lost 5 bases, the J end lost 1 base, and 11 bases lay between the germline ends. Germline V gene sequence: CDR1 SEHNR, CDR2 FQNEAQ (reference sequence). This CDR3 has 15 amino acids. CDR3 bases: TGTGCCAGCAGCCCCACGGCAGGGAACACCGGGGAGCTGTTTTTT. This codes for CASSPTAGNTGELFF.